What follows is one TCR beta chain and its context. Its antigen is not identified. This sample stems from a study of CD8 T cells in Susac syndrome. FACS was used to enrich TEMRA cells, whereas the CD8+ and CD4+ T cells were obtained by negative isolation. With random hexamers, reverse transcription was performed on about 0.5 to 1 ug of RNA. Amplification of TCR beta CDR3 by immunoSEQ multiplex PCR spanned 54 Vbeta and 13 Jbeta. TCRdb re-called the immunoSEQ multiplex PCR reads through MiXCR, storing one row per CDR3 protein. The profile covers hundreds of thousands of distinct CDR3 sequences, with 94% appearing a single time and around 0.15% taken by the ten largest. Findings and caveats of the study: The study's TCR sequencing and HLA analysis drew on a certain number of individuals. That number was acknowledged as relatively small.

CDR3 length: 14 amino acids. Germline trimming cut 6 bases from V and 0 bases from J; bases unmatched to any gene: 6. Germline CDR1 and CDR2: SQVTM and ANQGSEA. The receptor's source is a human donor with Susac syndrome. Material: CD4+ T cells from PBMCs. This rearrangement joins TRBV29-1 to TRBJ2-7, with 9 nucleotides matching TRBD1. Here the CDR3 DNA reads TGCAGCGTGGAGGACAGGGGCGCCTCCTACGAGCAGTACTTC. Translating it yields CSVEDRGASYEQYF.